These T cell receptor beta chains were read from a single sample in a study of cytomegalovirus exposure and HLA in healthy donors. Libraries were prepared by immunoSEQ multiplex PCR; TCRdb keeps only in-frame clonotypes and omits some of them. The top ten hold around 1.9% of the sample, which has over 200,000 clones, 75% to 80% seen once. The specimen was PBMCs. Every receptor here comes from a male donor in good health and CMV-seronegative. CDR3s include the opening cysteine and the closing phenylalanine or tryptophan.

CDR3	J	V
CASSGRTGNSGNTIYF	TRBJ1-3	TRBV9
CASSLSHPVTSGVTDTQYF	TRBJ2-3	TRBV7-3
CASRGVGTDTQYF	TRBJ2-3	TRBV6-1
CASSYSSEQFF	TRBJ2-1	TRBV6-5
CASRPQGVVTDTQYF	TRBJ2-3	TRBV28
CASSYGYTGELFF	TRBJ2-2	TRBV19
CAIRAGTGKGNQPQHF	TRBJ1-5	TRBV10-3
CASSREAYEQYF	TRBJ2-7	TRBV5-6
CASSEEVGEQFF	TRBJ2-1	TRBV9
CASSPGGWEKLFF	TRBJ1-4	TRBV6-5
CASSSRDREGTQYF	TRBJ2-5	TRBV11-2
CASRGQGARVGKLFF	TRBJ1-4	TRBV28
CAWKAGLSNQPQHF	TRBJ1-5	TRBV30
CASSQDVSGGFGTDTQYF	TRBJ2-3	TRBV14
CASSLRTGDTGELFF	TRBJ2-2	TRBV7-2
CASSWDRYGYTF	TRBJ1-2	TRBV5-1
CASSQETRGNTIYF	TRBJ1-3	TRBV4-2
CASRSGTAHLPPYF	TRBJ2-7	TRBV2
CASSLSLRGSSYNEQFF	TRBJ2-1	TRBV11-2
CASSYSSGERYNEQFF	TRBJ2-1	TRBV6-5
CATSRERGPTEAFF	TRBJ1-1	TRBV15
CASSPGLAENYEQYF	TRBJ2-7	TRBV9
CASSGTVNSPLHF	TRBJ1-6	TRBV10-2
CASSVRTSGGSSYNEQFF	TRBJ2-1	TRBV6-1
CASSLDGKTQYF	TRBJ2-5	TRBV5-4
CASSQDLDRVWTEAFF	TRBJ1-1	TRBV4-3
CASSPGDRGRIPHGYTF	TRBJ1-2	TRBV5-1
CASSLEGQLTDTQYF	TRBJ2-3	TRBV11-3
CASSTVSYEQYF	TRBJ2-7	TRBV19
CASSEERLAGLYEQYF	TRBJ2-7	TRBV2
CASSEIVWGTGIGNTEAFF	TRBJ1-1	TRBV6-1
CASSYTQVHEQYF	TRBJ2-7	TRBV27
CASSLSIRDIYGYTF	TRBJ1-2	TRBV27
CASSAGRGGTGELFF	TRBJ2-2	TRBV9
CASSPRTEPTGELFF	TRBJ2-2	TRBV27
CSAREASGYNEQFF	TRBJ2-1	TRBV29-1
CASTSSSGELFF	TRBJ2-2	TRBV6-5
CASSGGQGALETQYF	TRBJ2-5	TRBV5-1
CASSESGSNQPQHF	TRBJ1-5	TRBV6-5
CASSSAGYEQYF	TRBJ2-7	TRBV28
CASRRDGRGGGYTF	TRBJ1-2	TRBV27
CASSPSSREEDEQFF	TRBJ2-1	TRBV7-9
CAWSTDLTYEQYF	TRBJ2-7	TRBV30
CASSLGDSYGYTF	TRBJ1-2	TRBV7-9
CASSLTTGGGSYEQFF	TRBJ2-1	TRBV5-1
CASSSGGVQPQHF	TRBJ1-5	TRBV5-6
CASRTGSLDTQYF	TRBJ2-3	TRBV6-1
CASGWDNLQETQYF	TRBJ2-5	TRBV12-5
CASSPHGQVLPYNEQFF	TRBJ2-1	TRBV28
CASVVTGLTEAFF	TRBJ1-1	TRBV28